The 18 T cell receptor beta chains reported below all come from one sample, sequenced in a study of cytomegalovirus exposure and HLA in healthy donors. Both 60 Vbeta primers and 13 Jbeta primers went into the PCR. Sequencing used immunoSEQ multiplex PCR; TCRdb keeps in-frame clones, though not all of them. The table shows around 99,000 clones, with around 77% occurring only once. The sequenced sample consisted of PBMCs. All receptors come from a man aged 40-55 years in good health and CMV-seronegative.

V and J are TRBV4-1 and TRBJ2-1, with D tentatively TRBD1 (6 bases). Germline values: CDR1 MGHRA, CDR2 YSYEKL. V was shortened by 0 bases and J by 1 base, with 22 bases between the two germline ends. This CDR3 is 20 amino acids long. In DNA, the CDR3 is TGCGCCAGCAGCCAAGAATGGCAGGGGACACCTCTGGGGTCCTACAATGAGCAGTTCTTC. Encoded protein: CASSQEWQGTPLGSYNEQFF.

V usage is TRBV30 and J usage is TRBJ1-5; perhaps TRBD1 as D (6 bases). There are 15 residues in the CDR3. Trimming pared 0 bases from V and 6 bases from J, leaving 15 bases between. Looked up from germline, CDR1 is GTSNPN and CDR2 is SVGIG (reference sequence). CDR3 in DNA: TGTGCCTGGAGTGTACGCCAGGGGCGAGGTCAGCCCCAGCATTTT. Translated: CAWSVRQGRGQPQHF. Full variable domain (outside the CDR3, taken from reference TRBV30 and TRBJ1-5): SQTIHQWPATLVQPVGSPLSLECTVEGTSNPNLYWYRQAAGRGLQLLFYSVGIGQISSEVPQNLSASRPQDRQFILSSKKLLLSDSGFYLCAWSVRQGRGQPQHFGDGTRLSIL.

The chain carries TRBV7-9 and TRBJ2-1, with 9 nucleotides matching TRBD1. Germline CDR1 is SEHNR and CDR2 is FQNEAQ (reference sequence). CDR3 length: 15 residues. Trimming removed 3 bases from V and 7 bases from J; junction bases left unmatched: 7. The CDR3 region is CASSLSGTGINEQFF. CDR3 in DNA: TGTGCCAGCAGCTTGTCCGGGACAGGGATAAATGAGCAGTTCTTC.

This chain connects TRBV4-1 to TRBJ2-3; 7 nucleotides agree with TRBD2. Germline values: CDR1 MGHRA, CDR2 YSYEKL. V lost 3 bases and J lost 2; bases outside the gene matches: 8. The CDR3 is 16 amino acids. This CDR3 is CASSHRAGETTDTQYF. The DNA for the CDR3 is TGCGCCAGCAGCCATCGGGCGGGGGAGACCACAGATACGCAGTATTTT.

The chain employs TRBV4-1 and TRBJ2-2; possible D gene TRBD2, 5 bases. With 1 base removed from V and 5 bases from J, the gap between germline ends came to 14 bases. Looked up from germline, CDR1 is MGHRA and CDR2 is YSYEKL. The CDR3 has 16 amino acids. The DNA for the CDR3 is TGCGCCAGCAGCCAAGTCCCGACGGGAAGAACCGGGGAGCTGTTTTTT. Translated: CASSQVPTGRTGELFF.

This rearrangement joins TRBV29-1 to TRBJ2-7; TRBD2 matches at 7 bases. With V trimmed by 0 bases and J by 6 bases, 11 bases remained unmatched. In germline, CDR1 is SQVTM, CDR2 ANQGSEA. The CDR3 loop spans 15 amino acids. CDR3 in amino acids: CSVEDRGRASAEQYF. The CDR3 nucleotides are TGCAGCGTTGAAGATCGAGGGAGGGCCTCCGCCGAGCAGTACTTC.

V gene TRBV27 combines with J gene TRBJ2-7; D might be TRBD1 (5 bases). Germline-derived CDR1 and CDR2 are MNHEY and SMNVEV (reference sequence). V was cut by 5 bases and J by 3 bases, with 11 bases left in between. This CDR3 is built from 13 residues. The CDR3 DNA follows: TGTGCCAGCAGTGTCAGAAGGGGCTACGAGCAGTACTTC. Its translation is CASSVRRGYEQYF.

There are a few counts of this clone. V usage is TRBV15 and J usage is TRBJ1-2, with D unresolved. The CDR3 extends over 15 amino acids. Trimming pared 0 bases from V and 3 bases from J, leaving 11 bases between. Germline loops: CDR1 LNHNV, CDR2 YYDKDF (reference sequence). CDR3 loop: CATSRENTIYYGYTF. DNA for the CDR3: TGTGCCACCAGCAGAGAAAACACCATATACTATGGCTACACCTTC.

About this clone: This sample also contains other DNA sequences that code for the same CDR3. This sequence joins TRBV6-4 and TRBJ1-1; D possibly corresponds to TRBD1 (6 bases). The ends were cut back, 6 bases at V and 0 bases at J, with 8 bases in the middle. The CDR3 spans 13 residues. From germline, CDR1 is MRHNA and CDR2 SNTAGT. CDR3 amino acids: CASSRGLNTEAFF. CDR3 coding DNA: TGTGCCAGCAGCAGGGGATTGAACACTGAAGCTTTCTTT.

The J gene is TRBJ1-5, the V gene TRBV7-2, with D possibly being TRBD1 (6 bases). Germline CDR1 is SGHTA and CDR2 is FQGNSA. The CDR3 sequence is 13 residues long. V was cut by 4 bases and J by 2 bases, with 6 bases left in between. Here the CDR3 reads CASSYRGNQPQHF. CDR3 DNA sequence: TGTGCCAGCAGCTACAGGGGCAATCAGCCCCAGCATTTT.

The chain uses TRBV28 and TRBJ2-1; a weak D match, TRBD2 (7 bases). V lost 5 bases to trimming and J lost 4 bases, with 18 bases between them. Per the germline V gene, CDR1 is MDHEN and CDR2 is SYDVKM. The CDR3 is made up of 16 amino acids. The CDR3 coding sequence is TGTGCCAGCAGTCCTGGGGGGCGGGGGCGGTACAATGAGCAGTTCTTC. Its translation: CASSPGGRGRYNEQFF. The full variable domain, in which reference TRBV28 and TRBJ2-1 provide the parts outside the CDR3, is DVKVTQSSRYLVKRTGEKVFLECVQDMDHENMFWYRQDPGLGLRLIYFSYDVKMKEKGDIPEGYSVSREKKERFSLILESASTNQTSMYLCASSPGGRGRYNEQFFGPGTRLTVL.

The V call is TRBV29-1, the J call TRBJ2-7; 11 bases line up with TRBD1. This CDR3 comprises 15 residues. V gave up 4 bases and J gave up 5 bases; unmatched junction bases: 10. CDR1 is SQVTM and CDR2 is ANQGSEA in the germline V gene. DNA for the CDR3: TGCAGCGTTGCCGGGACAGGGGGTAAGATCAACGAGCAGTACTTC. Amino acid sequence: CSVAGTGGKINEQYF.

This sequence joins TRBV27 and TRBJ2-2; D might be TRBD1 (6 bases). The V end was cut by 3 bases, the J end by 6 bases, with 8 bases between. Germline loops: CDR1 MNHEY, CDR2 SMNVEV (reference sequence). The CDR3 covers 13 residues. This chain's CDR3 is CASSFTGPGELFF. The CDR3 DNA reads TGTGCCAGCAGTTTCACAGGGCCCGGGGAGCTGTTTTTT.

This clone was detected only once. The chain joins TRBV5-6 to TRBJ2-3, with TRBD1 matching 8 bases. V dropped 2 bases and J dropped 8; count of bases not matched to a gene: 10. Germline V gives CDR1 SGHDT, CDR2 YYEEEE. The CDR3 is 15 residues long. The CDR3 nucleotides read TGTGCCAGCAGCTTCGGACAGGGTCAATTTGGTACGCAGTATTTT. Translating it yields CASSFGQGQFGTQYF.

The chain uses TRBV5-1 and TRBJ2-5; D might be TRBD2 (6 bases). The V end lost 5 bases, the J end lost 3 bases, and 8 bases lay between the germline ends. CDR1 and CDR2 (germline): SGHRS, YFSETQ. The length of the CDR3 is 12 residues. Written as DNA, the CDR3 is TGCGCCAGCAGTCGGGGGAAAGAGACCCAGTACTTC. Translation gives CASSRGKETQYF.

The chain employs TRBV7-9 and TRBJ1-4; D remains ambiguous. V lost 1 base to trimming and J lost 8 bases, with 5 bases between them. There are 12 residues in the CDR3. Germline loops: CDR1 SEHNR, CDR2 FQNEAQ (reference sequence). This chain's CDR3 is CASSLEAEKLFF. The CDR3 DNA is TGTGCCAGCAGCTTAGAAGCGGAAAAACTGTTTTTT.

CDR3 sequence (DNA): TGTGCCAGCAGCTTACTCCTAGCGGACGAGCAGTACTTC. This translates into CASSLLLADEQYF. The rearrangement uses TRBV7-9 and TRBJ2-7, with 7 bases identical to TRBD2. The CDR3 extends over 13 amino acids. Trimming removed 2 bases from V and 5 bases from J; junction bases left unmatched: 3. Germline assignment: CDR1 SEHNR and CDR2 FQNEAQ (reference sequence).

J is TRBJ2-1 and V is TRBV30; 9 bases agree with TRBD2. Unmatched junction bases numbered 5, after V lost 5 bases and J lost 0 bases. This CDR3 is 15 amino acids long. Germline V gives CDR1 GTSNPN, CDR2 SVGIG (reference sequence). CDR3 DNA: TGTGCCTGGGGCTTTAGCGGGAGCTCCTACAATGAGCAGTTCTTC. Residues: CAWGFSGSSYNEQFF. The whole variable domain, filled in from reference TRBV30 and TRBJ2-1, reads SQTIHQWPATLVQPVGSPLSLECTVEGTSNPNLYWYRQAAGRGLQLLFYSVGIGQISSEVPQNLSASRPQDRQFILSSKKLLLSDSGFYLCAWGFSGSSYNEQFFGPGTRLTVL.